The clone carrying this TCR beta chain was seen a handful of times. Its target is unknown. These data originate in a study of T cell repertoires in cytomegalovirus infection. The wider study: CMV epitopes that were recently identified and HLA-C-restricted were used alongside well-studied HLA-B-restricted ones. Public TCR beta signature analysis indicated the presence of both CMV infection and matching HLA type.

TCRdb re-analysed the reads in MiXCR, keeping a single row per CDR3 protein. The table records about 770,000 distinct CDR3 sequences, almost 30% of them present only once. Study conclusions and caveats: There were HLA-C-restricted CMV-specific TCR beta clonotypes dominating the ex vivo response. Individuals carrying CMV plus the relevant HLA were identified by cumulative frequency of public TCR beta families.

After removal of 9 bases from V and 1 base from J, the junction contained 9 bases not matched to a gene. The CDR3 covers 16 residues. Germline V gene data show CDR1 as SNHLY and CDR2 as FYNNEI. Sample: cultured CD8+ T cells from PBMCs, taken from culture after CMV antigen stimulation. The receptor comes from a human donor in good health (CMV status not recorded). Some clones in this sample may be carry-over from other donors' samples. The chain uses TRBV2 and TRBJ2-6, with 7 bases matching TRBD1. CDR3 sequence: CASGKPTGSGANVLTF. CDR3 nucleotides: TGTGCCAGTGGCAAACCGACAGGGTCTGGGGCCAACGTCCTGACTTTC.